What follows describes a single T cell receptor (beta chain). V dropped 4 bases and J dropped 1 base, with 9 bases sitting between them. Germline values: CDR1 SGHTS, CDR2 YDEGEE. The CDR3 runs 14 residues. The record originates from a study of blood T cell repertoires in COVID-19. Repertoires were generated with immunoSEQ multiplex PCR, while TCRdb's copy carries only in-frame clones and drops some. The table lists roughly 300,000 clones, around 86% of them singletons. The clonotype originates from a human donor in a cohort sampled during active COVID-19. The specimen was peripheral blood. V usage is TRBV5-8 and J usage is TRBJ1-5, with a weak D call TRBD1 (5 bases). As DNA, the CDR3 is TGTGCCAGCAGCACAGGTTTCAGCAATCAGCCCCAGCATTTT. This codes for CASSTGFSNQPQHF.